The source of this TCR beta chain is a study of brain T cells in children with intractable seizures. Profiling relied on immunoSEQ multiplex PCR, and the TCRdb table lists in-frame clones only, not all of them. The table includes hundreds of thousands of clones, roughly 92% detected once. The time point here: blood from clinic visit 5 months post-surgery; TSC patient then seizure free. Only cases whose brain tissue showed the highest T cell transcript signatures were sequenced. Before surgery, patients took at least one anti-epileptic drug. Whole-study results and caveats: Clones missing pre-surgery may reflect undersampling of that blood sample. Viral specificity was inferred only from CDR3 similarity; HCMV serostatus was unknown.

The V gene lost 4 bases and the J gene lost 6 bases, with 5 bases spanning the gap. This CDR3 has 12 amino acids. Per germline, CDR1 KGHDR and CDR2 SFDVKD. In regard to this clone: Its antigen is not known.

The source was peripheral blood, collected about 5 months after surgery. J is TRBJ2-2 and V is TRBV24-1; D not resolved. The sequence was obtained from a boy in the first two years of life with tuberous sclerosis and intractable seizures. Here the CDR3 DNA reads TGTGCCACCAGTGAAATTCCCGGGGAGCTGTTTTTT. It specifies CATSEIPGELFF.